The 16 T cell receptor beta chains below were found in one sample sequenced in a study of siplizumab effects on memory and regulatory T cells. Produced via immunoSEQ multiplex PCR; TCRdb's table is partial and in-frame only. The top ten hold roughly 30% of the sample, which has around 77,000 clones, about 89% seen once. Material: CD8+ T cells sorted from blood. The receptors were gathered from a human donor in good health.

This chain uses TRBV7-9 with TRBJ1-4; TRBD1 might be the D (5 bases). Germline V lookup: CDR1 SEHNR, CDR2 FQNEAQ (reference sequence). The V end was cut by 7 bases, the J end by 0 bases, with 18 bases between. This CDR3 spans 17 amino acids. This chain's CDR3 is CASTAPLDSATNEKLFF. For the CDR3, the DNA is TGTGCCAGCACCGCCCCCCTAGACAGTGCAACTAATGAAAAACTGTTTTTT.

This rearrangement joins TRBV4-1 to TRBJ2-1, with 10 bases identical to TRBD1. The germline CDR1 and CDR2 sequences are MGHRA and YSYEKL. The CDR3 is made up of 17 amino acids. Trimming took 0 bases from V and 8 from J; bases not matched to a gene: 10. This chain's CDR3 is CASSQEGTGALKDEQFF. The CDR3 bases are TGCGCCAGCAGCCAAGAAGGGACAGGGGCCCTTAAGGATGAGCAGTTCTTC.

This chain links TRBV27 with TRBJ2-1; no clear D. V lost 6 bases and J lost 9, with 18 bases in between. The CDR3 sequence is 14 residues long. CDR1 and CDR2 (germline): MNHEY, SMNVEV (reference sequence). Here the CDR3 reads CASRNTDPRIEQFF. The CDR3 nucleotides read TGTGCCAGCAGGAACACGGATCCTCGTATTGAGCAGTTCTTC.

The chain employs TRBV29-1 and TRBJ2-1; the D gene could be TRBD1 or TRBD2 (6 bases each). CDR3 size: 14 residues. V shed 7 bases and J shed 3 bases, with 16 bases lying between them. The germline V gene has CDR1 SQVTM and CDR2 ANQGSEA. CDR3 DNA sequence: TGCAGCGCCGAGGAGGAGGGGGGCTACAATGAGCAGTTCTTC. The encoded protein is CSAEEEGGYNEQFF.

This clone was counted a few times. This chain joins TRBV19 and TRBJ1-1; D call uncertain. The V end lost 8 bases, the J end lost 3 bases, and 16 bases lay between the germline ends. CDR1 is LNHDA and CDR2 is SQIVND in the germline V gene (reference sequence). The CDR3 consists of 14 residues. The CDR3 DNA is TGTGCCAGTCAGACTCTGAGGTCCGACACTGAAGCTTTCTTT. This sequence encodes CASQTLRSDTEAFF.

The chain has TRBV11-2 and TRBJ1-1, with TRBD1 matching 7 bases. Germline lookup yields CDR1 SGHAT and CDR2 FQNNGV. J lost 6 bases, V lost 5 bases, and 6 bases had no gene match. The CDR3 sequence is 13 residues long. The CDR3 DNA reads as TGTGCCAGCAGCCCCGGGACAGCTCCTGAAGCTTTCTTT. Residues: CASSPGTAPEAFF.

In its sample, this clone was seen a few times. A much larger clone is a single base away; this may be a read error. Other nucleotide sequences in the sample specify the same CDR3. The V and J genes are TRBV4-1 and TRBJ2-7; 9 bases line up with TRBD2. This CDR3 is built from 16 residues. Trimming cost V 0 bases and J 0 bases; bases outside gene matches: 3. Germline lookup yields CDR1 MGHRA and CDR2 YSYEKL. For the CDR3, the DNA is TGCGCCAGCAGCCAAGAGGCTAGCGGGGCCTCCTACGAGCAGTACTTC. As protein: CASSQEASGASYEQYF.

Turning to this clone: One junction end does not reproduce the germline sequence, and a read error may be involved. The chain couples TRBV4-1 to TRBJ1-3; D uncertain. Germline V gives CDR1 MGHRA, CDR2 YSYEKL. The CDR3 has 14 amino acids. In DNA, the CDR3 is TGCGCCAGCAGCCAAGGTCCAGCGGGAAACACCACATATTTT. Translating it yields CASSQGPAGNTTYF.

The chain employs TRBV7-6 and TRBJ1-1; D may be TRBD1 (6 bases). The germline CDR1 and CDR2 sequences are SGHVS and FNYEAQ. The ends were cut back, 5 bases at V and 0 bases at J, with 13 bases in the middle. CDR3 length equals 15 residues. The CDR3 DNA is TGTGCCAGCAGCGGATTGGGGGACATGAACACTGAAGCTTTCTTT. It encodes CASSGLGDMNTEAFF.

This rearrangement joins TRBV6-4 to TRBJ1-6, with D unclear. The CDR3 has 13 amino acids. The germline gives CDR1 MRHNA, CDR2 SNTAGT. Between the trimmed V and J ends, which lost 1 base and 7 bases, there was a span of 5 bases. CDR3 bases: TGTGCCAGCAGTGACTGGCTGAATTCACCCCTCCACTTT. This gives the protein CASSDWLNSPLHF.

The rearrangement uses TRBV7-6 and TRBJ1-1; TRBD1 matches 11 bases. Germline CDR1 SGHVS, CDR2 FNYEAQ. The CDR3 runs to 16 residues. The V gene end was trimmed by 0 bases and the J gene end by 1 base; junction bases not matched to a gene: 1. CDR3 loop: CASSLAGQGANTEAFF. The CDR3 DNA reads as TGTGCCAGCAGCTTAGCTGGACAGGGGGCGAACACTGAAGCTTTCTTT.

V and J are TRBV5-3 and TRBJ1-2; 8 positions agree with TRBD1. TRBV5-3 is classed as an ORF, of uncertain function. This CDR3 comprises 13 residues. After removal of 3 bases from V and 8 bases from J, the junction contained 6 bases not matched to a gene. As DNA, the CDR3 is TGTGCCAGAAGCTATGACAGGGGTGGGGGCTACACCTTC. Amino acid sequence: CARSYDRGGGYTF.

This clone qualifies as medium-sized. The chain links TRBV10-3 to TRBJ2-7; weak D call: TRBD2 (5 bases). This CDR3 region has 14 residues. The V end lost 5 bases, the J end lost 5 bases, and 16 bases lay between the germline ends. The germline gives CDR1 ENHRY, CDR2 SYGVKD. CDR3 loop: CAISTAGKADEQYF. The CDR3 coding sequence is TGTGCCATCAGTACCGCCGGGAAGGCAGACGAGCAGTACTTC.

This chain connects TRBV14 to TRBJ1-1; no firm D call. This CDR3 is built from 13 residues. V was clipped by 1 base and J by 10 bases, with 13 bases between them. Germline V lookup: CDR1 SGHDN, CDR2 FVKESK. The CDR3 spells CASSQATGYGAFF. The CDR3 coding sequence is TGTGCCAGCAGCCAAGCAACGGGGTATGGAGCTTTCTTT. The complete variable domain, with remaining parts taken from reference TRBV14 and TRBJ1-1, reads EAGVTQFPSHSVIEKGQTVTLRCDPISGHDNLYWYRRVMGKEIKFLLHFVKESKQDESGMPNNRFLAERTGGTYSTLKVQPAELEDSGVYFCASSQATGYGAFFGQGTRLTVV.

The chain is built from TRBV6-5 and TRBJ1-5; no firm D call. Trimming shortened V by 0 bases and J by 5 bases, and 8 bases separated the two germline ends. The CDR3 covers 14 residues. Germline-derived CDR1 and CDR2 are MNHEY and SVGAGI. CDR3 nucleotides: TGTGCCAGCAGTTACTCTTTGGGTTATCAGCCCCAGCATTTT. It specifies CASSYSLGYQPQHF.

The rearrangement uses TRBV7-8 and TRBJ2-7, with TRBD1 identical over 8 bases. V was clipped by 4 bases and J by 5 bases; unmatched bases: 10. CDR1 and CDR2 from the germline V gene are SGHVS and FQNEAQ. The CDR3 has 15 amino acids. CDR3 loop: CASSSQGQASNEQYF. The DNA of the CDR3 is TGTGCCAGCAGCTCCCAGGGACAGGCTTCCAACGAGCAGTACTTC.